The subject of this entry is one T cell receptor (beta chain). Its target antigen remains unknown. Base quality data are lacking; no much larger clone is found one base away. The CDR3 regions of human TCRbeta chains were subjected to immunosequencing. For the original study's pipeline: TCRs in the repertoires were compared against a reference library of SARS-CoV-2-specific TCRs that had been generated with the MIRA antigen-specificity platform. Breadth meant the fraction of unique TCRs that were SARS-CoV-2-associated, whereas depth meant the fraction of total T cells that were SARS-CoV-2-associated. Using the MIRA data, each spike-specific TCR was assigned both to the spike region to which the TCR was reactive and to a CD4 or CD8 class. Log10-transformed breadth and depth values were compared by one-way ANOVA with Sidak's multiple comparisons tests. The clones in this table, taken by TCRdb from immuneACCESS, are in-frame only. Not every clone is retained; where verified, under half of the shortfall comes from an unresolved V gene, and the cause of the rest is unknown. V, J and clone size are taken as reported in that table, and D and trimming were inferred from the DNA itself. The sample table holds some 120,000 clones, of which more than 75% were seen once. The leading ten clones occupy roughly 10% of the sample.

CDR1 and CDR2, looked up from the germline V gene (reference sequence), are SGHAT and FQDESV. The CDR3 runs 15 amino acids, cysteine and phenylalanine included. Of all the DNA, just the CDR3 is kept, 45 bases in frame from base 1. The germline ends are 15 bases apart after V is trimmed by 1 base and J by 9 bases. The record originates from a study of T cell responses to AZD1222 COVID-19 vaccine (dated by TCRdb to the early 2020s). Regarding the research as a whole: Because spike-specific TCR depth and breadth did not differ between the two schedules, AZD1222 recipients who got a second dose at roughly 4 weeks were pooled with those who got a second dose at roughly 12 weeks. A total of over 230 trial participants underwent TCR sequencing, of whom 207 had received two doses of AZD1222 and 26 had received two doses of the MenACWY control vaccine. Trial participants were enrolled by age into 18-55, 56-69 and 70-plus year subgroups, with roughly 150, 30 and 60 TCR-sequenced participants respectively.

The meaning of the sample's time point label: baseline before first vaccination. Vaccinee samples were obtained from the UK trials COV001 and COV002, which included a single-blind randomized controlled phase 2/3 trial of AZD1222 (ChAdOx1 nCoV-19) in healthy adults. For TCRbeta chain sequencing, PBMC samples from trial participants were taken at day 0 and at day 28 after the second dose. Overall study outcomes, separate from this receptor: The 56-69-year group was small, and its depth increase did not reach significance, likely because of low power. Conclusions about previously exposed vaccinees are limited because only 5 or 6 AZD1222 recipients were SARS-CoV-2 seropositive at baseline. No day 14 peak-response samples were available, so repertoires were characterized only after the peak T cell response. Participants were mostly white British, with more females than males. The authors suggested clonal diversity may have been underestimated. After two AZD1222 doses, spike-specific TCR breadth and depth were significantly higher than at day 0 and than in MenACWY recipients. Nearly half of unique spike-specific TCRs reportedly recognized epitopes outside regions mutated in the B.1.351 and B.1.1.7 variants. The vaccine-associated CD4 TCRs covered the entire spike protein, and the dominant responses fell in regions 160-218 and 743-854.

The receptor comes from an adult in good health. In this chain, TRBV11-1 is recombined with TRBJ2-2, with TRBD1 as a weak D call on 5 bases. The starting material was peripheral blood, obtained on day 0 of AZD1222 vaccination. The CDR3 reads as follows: CASSLEGQGPRELFF. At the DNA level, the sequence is TGTGCCAGCAGCTTAGAGGGTCAGGGCCCCAGGGAGCTGTTTTTT.